Below are 14 T cell receptor beta chains sequenced from a single sample in a study of blood T cell repertoires in COVID-19. Assay used: immunoSEQ multiplex PCR; TCRdb lists only in-frame clones, some missing. The sample holds about 290,000 clones, around four fifths seen once. Specimen: peripheral blood. The receptor source for this set is a woman between 50 and 59 years old with active or convalescent COVID-19.

The rearrangement links TRBV2 to TRBJ2-1; 14 nucleotides match TRBD2. The CDR3 loop spans 17 amino acids. With V trimmed by 8 bases and J by 0 bases, 6 bases remained unmatched. In germline, CDR1 is SNHLY, CDR2 FYNNEI. CDR3 DNA sequence: TGTGCCAGCCATACGGGACTAGCGGGAGTCTCCTACAATGAGCAGTTCTTC. It codes for CASHTGLAGVSYNEQFF.

V is TRBV13 and J is TRBJ2-1; D is uncertain. The ends were cut back, 2 bases at V and 4 bases at J, with 12 bases in the middle. Germline V gene data show CDR1 as PRHDT and CDR2 as FYEKMQ (reference sequence). The CDR3 is made up of 15 amino acids. Here the CDR3 DNA reads TGTGCCAGCAGCTTACTCGTAAGCGAGTACAATGAGCAGTTCTTC. This encodes CASSLLVSEYNEQFF.

V usage is TRBV18 and J usage is TRBJ2-1; TRBD2 is a possible D gene (6 bases). V was cut by 3 bases and J by 3 bases, with 12 bases left in between. Germline lookup yields CDR1 KGHSH and CDR2 LQKENI. The CDR3 runs 15 residues. The CDR3 sequence: CASSPSGGVYNEQFF. In DNA, the CDR3 is TGTGCCAGCTCACCCTCCGGAGGGGTCTACAATGAGCAGTTCTTC.

J is TRBJ1-1 and V is TRBV5-3; TRBD1 aligns across 12 bases. TRBV5-3 is an ORF, with its function uncertain. The CDR3 length is 18 residues. J lost 1 base, V lost 3 bases, and 10 bases had no gene match. The CDR3 sequence: CARSSQGQGAWANTEAFF. The DNA for the CDR3 is TGTGCCAGAAGCTCCCAGGGACAGGGGGCTTGGGCGAACACTGAAGCTTTCTTT.

The chain uses TRBV5-1 and TRBJ1-1, with D unresolved. Germline CDR1 is SGHRS and CDR2 is YFSETQ. The V and J ends lost 0 bases and 5 bases respectively, with 8 bases between them. This CDR3 region has 13 residues. CDR3 loop: CASSLGSGTEAFF. CDR3 sequence (DNA): TGCGCCAGCAGCTTGGGGAGTGGGACTGAAGCTTTCTTT.

The chain carries TRBV5-1 and TRBJ2-5; 7 bases match TRBD2. CDR1 and CDR2 (germline): SGHRS, YFSETQ. This CDR3 comprises 15 residues. After removal of 0 bases from V and 0 bases from J, the junction contained 2 bases not matched to a gene. The chain's CDR3 is CASSLGREDQETQYF. DNA for the CDR3: TGCGCCAGCAGCTTGGGTCGGGAGGACCAAGAGACCCAGTACTTC.

The chain links TRBV7-9 to TRBJ2-2; D might be TRBD2 (5 bases). The CDR3 runs 15 residues. The V gene lost 4 bases and the J gene lost 3 bases, with 12 bases spanning the gap. Germline CDR1 is SEHNR and CDR2 is FQNEAQ (reference sequence). CDR3 sequence (DNA): TGTGCCAGCAGCTCGCGTCGGGATTACACCGGGGAGCTGTTTTTT. Translation gives CASSSRRDYTGELFF.

The V call is TRBV28, the J call TRBJ2-7; the match to TRBD2 covers 12 bases. The V segment lost 5 bases and the J segment 4 bases; nucleotides outside the gene matches: 6. From germline, CDR1 is MDHEN and CDR2 SYDVKM. The CDR3 totals 15 residues. Written as DNA, the CDR3 is TGTGCCAGCAGTACCCGGACTAGCGGGGTTTACGAGCAGTACTTC. Its translation is CASSTRTSGVYEQYF.

The rearrangement joins TRBV5-1 to TRBJ1-1; 7 bases line up with TRBD1. The CDR3 is made up of 15 amino acids. V lost 4 bases to trimming and J lost 0 bases; unmatched junction nucleotides: 6. From germline, CDR1 is SGHRS and CDR2 YFSETQ. This CDR3 is CASSVNRGLNTEAFF. The CDR3 region has the DNA TGCGCCAGCAGCGTGAACAGGGGACTGAACACTGAAGCTTTCTTT.

V usage is TRBV9 and J usage is TRBJ2-7; D is undetermined. CDR3 length: 15 amino acids. Germline CDR1 is SGDLS and CDR2 is YYNGEE. The germline V and J ends were trimmed by 0 bases and 3 bases, with 13 bases remaining between them. Here the CDR3 DNA reads TGTGCCAGCAGCGTAGCGGCGGAGCCCTTCTACGAGCAGTACTTC. Translating gives CASSVAAEPFYEQYF.

This chain connects TRBV23-1 to TRBJ1-1; 12 positions agree with TRBD1. Being an ORF, TRBV23-1 has a function that is uncertain. The CDR3 totals 17 residues. After removal of 4 bases from V and 3 bases from J, the junction contained 9 bases not matched to a gene. The CDR3: CASSRRDRGLEYTEAFF. DNA of the CDR3: TGCGCCAGCAGTCGCAGGGACAGGGGGCTCGAGTACACTGAAGCTTTCTTT.

V gene TRBV7-2 combines with J gene TRBJ2-7; D possibly corresponds to TRBD1 (7 bases). Germline CDR1 reads SGHTA; CDR2 reads FQGNSA. The CDR3 contains 15 residues. Trimming took 5 bases from V and 12 from J, leaving 26 bases between them. The CDR3: CASSQQRGEPRGAYF. The DNA for the CDR3 is TGTGCCAGCAGCCAACAGAGGGGGGAGCCCAGGGGGGCGTACTTC.

This clone was detected only once. The gene calls are TRBV11-2 and TRBJ2-1; TRBD2 aligns across 10 bases. The CDR3 contains 15 residues. Germline CDR1 is SGHAT and CDR2 is FQNNGV. Germline trimming cut 1 base from V and 10 bases from J; bases unmatched to any gene: 7. CDR3: CASSLAAGGPREQFF. DNA of the CDR3: TGTGCCAGCAGCTTAGCAGCGGGAGGGCCCCGGGAGCAGTTCTTC.

This clone was seen just once. This chain links TRBV19 with TRBJ1-5; no clear D. The V and J ends lost 6 bases and 2 bases respectively, with 5 bases between them. There are 12 residues in the CDR3. CDR1 and CDR2 from the germline V gene are LNHDA and SQIVND (reference sequence). The CDR3 loop is CASRFGNQPQHF. The CDR3 bases are TGTGCCAGTAGGTTCGGCAATCAGCCCCAGCATTTT.